Each of the 8 T cell receptor beta chains below was sequenced from the same sample in a study of radiation and T cells in renal cell carcinoma. Generated by immunoSEQ multiplex PCR, the TCRdb table keeps only in-frame clones and is missing some. Altogether tens of thousands of clones are present, over 75% being singletons, with the ten largest covering approximately 31%. Stated time point: blood 2 weeks post-SBRT. Treatment specified: 15 Gy SBRT to primary tumor, nephrectomy 4 weeks later. The specimen was blood, collected from a patient whose treatment included radiotherapy and nephrectomy. The receptors derive from a man aged 55-75 years with renal cell carcinoma.

V gene TRBV5-4 combines with J gene TRBJ2-3; 7 bases are shared with TRBD2. Per germline, CDR1 SGHNT and CDR2 YYREEE (reference sequence). Trimming at V came to 4 bases and at J to 5 bases, leaving 13 bases not matched to a gene. CDR3 length: 16 amino acids. The CDR3 protein is CASSTTSGADGDTQYF. The CDR3 DNA is TGTGCCAGCAGCACGACCAGCGGGGCTGATGGAGATACGCAGTATTTT.

This clone was seen more than once but under ten times. This chain uses TRBV4-3 with TRBJ2-1; 8 nucleotides match TRBD2. This CDR3 has 18 amino acids. With 0 bases clipped from V and 0 bases from J, the junction kept 7 bases outside the gene matches. Germline V lookup: CDR1 LGHNA, CDR2 YSLEER. The CDR3 bases are TGCGCCAGCAGCCAAGACCCCCGGGGGACTAGCTCCTACAATGAGCAGTTCTTC. Amino acids: CASSQDPRGTSSYNEQFF.

This clone occurred a few times. The chain uses TRBV5-1 and TRBJ1-1; unclear D gene. CDR3 length: 11 residues. The V and J ends lost 0 bases and 10 bases respectively, with 7 bases between them. Germline CDR1 is SGHRS and CDR2 is YFSETQ. CDR3 in amino acids: CASSLDGSAFF. DNA of the CDR3: TGCGCCAGCAGCTTGGATGGTTCAGCTTTCTTT.

This clone is medium-sized. The chain joins TRBV27 to TRBJ2-7; 11 bases line up with TRBD2. Per the germline V gene, CDR1 is MNHEY and CDR2 is SMNVEV (reference sequence). The V and J ends lost 5 bases and 0 bases, in that order; junction bases with no gene match: 6. The CDR3 extends over 16 amino acids. CDR3 sequence (DNA): TGTGCCAGCAGTCTCCTAGCGGGAGGATACTCCTACGAGCAGTACTTC. Its protein is CASSLLAGGYSYEQYF.

The chain is built from TRBV29-1 and TRBJ1-2; 8 nucleotides agree with TRBD1. The length of the CDR3 is 14 residues. Germline V gives CDR1 SQVTM, CDR2 ANQGSEA. With V trimmed by 5 bases and J by 3 bases, 8 bases remained unmatched. CDR3 nucleotides: TGCAGCGTTCAGGGGGCTTCTTTGGACTATGGCTACACCTTC. It is translated as CSVQGASLDYGYTF.

A remark on this clone: This sample also contains other DNA sequences that code for the same CDR3. In nucleotides, the CDR3 is TGTGCCAGCACCGGGCCCCGTCTGGGGGCCAACGTCCTGACTTTC. Translated, it gives CASTGPRLGANVLTF. V usage is TRBV2 and J usage is TRBJ2-6; no clear D. The V and J ends lost 7 bases and 4 bases respectively, with 14 bases between them. The CDR3 has 15 residues. Germline V CDR1 and CDR2: SNHLY, FYNNEI.

The chain couples TRBV14 to TRBJ1-6, with D uncertain. Trimming took off 4 bases at V and 3 bases at J, with 13 bases between the two ends. CDR1 and CDR2 (germline): SGHDN, FVKESK. The CDR3 runs to 16 residues. The DNA for the CDR3 is TGTGCCAGCAGCCCTTTTAATGGAGTCTATAATTCACCCCTCCACTTT. It codes for CASSPFNGVYNSPLHF. Filled out from reference TRBV14 and TRBJ1-6, the complete variable domain reads EAGVTQFPSHSVIEKGQTVTLRCDPISGHDNLYWYRRVMGKEIKFLLHFVKESKQDESGMPNNRFLAERTGGTYSTLKVQPAELEDSGVYFCASSPFNGVYNSPLHFGNGTRLTVT.

This clone was picked up a small number of times. The V call is TRBV7-8, the J call TRBJ2-7; TRBD2 matches 10 bases. J gave up 5 bases and V 0 bases, and 16 bases lay outside the gene matches. Germline loops: CDR1 SGHVS, CDR2 FQNEAQ. The CDR3 runs to 19 residues. CDR3 DNA sequence: TGTGCCAGCAGCTTAGCTAGGAGGGAGGCTAGCGGGAGTCTCAACGAGCAGTACTTC. Residues: CASSLARREASGSLNEQYF.